This T cell receptor beta chain was obtained from a study of T cells in Graves' hyperthyroidism and ophthalmopathy. Germline V gene lookup returns CDR1 SQVTM and CDR2 ANQGSEA. CDR3 size: 14 residues. V gave up 6 bases and J gave up 2 bases; unmatched junction bases: 7. Template material for amplifying TCR beta CDR3 regions consisted of RNA transcripts. HTBI primers were used for first-round RT-PCR of the TCR CDR3. Via MiXCR, TCRdb re-called the multiplex PCR reads, giving one row per CDR3 protein. The table shows over 250,000 distinct CDR3 sequences, with less than 30% occurring only once. This clonotype is a singleton in its sample. Subjects aged 18 to 65 presented with newly diagnosed hyperthyroidism of less than 2 months' duration. Orbital computed tomography, thyroid ultrasound, serum thyroxine and TRAb, and clinical symptoms together informed the diagnoses.

This clonotype originated in a man aged 35 to 55 with Graves' hyperthyroidism that later progressed to Graves' ophthalmopathy. The sequenced material came from blood. The J gene is TRBJ2-5, the V gene TRBV29-1, with 9 bases that match TRBD1. The CDR3 DNA follows: TGCAGCGTGGAGGGACAGGGATATCAAGAGACCCAGTACTTC. Protein product: CSVEGQGYQETQYF. Full variable domain (rest looked up from reference TRBV29-1 and TRBJ2-5): SAVISQKPSRDICQRGTSLTIQCQVDSQVTMMFWYRQQPGQSLTLIATANQGSEATYESGFVIDKFPISRPNLTFSTLTVSNMSPEDSSIYLCSVEGQGYQETQYFGPGTRLLVL.